The clone carrying this TCR beta chain has just a few counts. The sample is drawn from a study of graft-versus-host responses after intestinal transplantation. Study at large: Anti-thymocyte globulin induction was given to all recipients, followed by tacrolimus and steroids for around 3 years. Study-level results: Elevated graft-versus-host to host-versus-graft clonal ratios in allografts were recorded for patients with graft-donor T cell macrochimerism. Peak circulating GvH clone levels were associated with early post-transplant HvG declines.

This CDR3 has 14 amino acids. Trimming took off 2 bases at V and 2 bases at J, with 10 bases between the two ends. Germline CDR1 MNHEY, CDR2 SMNVEV (reference sequence). Plates contained approximately 200,000 CFSE-labeled responder cells and approximately 200,000 irradiated, violet-dye-labeled stimulator cells. Researchers sorted proliferating CFSE-low CD3+CD4+ and CD3+CD8+ responders once the reaction had finished. The protocol was immunoSEQ multiplex PCR, while the TCRdb copy is restricted to in-frame clones and leaves out a portion. Altogether 17,000 or so clones are present, less than 50% being singletons, with the ten largest covering 3.5% to 4.5%.

V usage is TRBV27 and J usage is TRBJ2-7; possible D gene TRBD1, 5 bases. This clonotype was obtained from a human patient who received an intestinal transplant. The sample was alloreactive CD8+ T cells from a mixed lymphocyte reaction culture, taken before intestinal transplant. Specified subset: CFSE-low proliferating T cells sorted from roughly six-day pre-transplant mixed lymphocyte reaction (GvH or HvG direction). CDR3 protein: CASSLKTEAYEQYF. DNA for the CDR3: TGTGCCAGCAGTTTAAAGACAGAGGCCTACGAGCAGTACTTC.